The 10 T cell receptor beta chains below were found in one sample sequenced in a study of OX40 agonist ivuxolimab in advanced cancers. TCRdb keeps only in-frame clones here, not all; method: immunoSEQ multiplex PCR. The table lists roughly 30,000 clones, approximately 85% of them singletons. Sequences were derived from CD4+ or CD8+ T cells sorted from blood, sampled in a trial of the OX40 agonist ivuxolimab. These TCRs come from an adult with an advanced solid tumor such as melanoma, head and neck, liver or kidney cancer.

This clone was seen only once. The J gene is TRBJ2-7, the V gene TRBV5-1; maybe TRBD2 (5 bases). CDR1 is SGHRS, CDR2 YFSETQ, per germline. The CDR3 covers 14 residues. Trimming removed 3 bases at V and 3 bases at J, with 13 bases between. The CDR3 protein is CASSSFGENYEQYF. CDR3 coding DNA: TGCGCCAGCAGCTCCTTCGGGGAAAACTACGAGCAGTACTTC.

The J gene is TRBJ1-3, the V gene TRBV14; D ambiguous. This CDR3 spans 15 amino acids. The V gene lost 1 base and the J gene lost 0 bases, with 7 bases spanning the gap. Germline V gene data show CDR1 as SGHDN and CDR2 as FVKESK. The DNA of the CDR3 is TGTGCCAGCAGCCAAGCAGGCTTCTCTGGAAACACCATATATTTT. Translation: CASSQAGFSGNTIYF.

This sequence joins TRBV6-5 and TRBJ2-7; possible D gene TRBD2, 5 bases. The ends were cut back, 2 bases at V and 6 bases at J, with 5 bases in the middle. This CDR3 is built from 11 residues. CDR1 MNHEY and CDR2 SVGAGI come from the germline V gene. DNA for the CDR3: TGTGCCAGCAGTTACCGGGGCGAGCAGTACTTC. Translating gives CASSYRGEQYF.

This rearrangement joins TRBV27 to TRBJ2-2; D ambiguous. In germline, CDR1 is MNHEY, CDR2 SMNVEV (reference sequence). V was shortened by 3 bases and J by 0 bases, with 8 bases between the two germline ends. The CDR3 contains 15 residues. CDR3 sequence reads: CASSFRQPNTGELFF. CDR3 DNA sequence: TGTGCCAGCAGTTTTCGGCAGCCGAACACCGGGGAGCTGTTTTTT.

This rearrangement joins TRBV6-6 to TRBJ2-1; no clear D gene. Trimming removed 2 bases from V and 0 bases from J, with 8 bases in between. The CDR3 runs 15 residues. Germline loops: CDR1 MNHNY, CDR2 SVGAGI (reference sequence). Here the CDR3 DNA reads TGTGCCAGCAGTTACGAGGCGAGCTCCTACAATGAGCAGTTCTTC. Translated: CASSYEASSYNEQFF.

The chain recombines TRBV28 with TRBJ2-7; 12 nucleotides align to TRBD1. V gave up 2 bases and J gave up 2 bases; unmatched junction bases: 1. The CDR3 consists of 15 residues. CDR1 is MDHEN and CDR2 is SYDVKM in the germline V gene. The CDR3 here is CASSLGTGGAYEQYF. DNA of the CDR3: TGTGCCAGCAGTTTAGGGACAGGGGGCGCCTACGAGCAGTACTTC.

This clone was counted once. The genes are TRBV19 and TRBJ2-1; 9 nucleotides agree with TRBD2. The germline V gene encodes CDR1 LNHDA and CDR2 SQIVND (reference sequence). This CDR3 has 15 residues. The trim removed 0 bases at V and 7 bases at J, leaving 4 bases unmatched. The CDR3 DNA is TGTGCCAGTAGTATAGATGGCGGGGGGGCGAATGAGCAGTTCTTC. This translates into CASSIDGGGANEQFF.

The genes are TRBV27 and TRBJ2-7, with D possibly being TRBD2 (7 bases). CDR1 MNHEY and CDR2 SMNVEV come from the germline V gene (reference sequence). The CDR3 is 15 amino acids. Deletions cut 0 bases from V and 3 bases from J, with 12 bases between. The CDR3: CASSLSPGGRYEQYF. CDR3 DNA: TGTGCCAGCAGTTTATCGCCCGGGGGGCGCTACGAGCAGTACTTC.

V and J are TRBV6-5 and TRBJ2-7; perhaps TRBD2 as D (6 bases). From germline, CDR1 is MNHEY and CDR2 SVGAGI. V shed 7 bases and J shed 4 bases, with 14 bases lying between them. This CDR3 contains 13 residues. For the CDR3, the DNA is TGTGCCAGCAATCAGCCCGGGGGTTACGAGCAGTACTTC. Its protein product is CASNQPGGYEQYF.

This chain links TRBV29-1 with TRBJ2-1; TRBD2 aligns across 11 bases. Germline lookup yields CDR1 SQVTM and CDR2 ANQGSEA. The CDR3 totals 13 residues. V was pared by 6 bases and J by 4 bases, with 2 bases of the junction left unmatched. The CDR3 coding sequence is TGCAGCGTAGCTAGCGGGGGGTACAATGAGCAGTTCTTC. It is translated as CSVASGGYNEQFF.